This is a list of T cell receptor beta chains from one sample in a study of cytomegalovirus exposure and HLA in healthy donors. TCRdb's copy holds only in-frame clones and misses some; the assay was immunoSEQ multiplex PCR. The sample consists of about 250,000 clones, roughly 78% of them appearing once. Sequencing input: PBMCs. The receptor source for this set is a boy between 10 and 17 years old in good health and CMV-seronegative. Both conserved end residues are part of each CDR3.

v_call	j_call	cdr3_aa
TRBV6-5	TRBJ1-2	CASSKTVIPNYGYTF
TRBV27	TRBJ2-7	CASSLWYPGLGYEQYF
TRBV5-6	TRBJ2-3	CASSSGTSGRRSQYF
TRBV6-5	TRBJ2-5	CASSYSISGSGETQYF
TRBV10-3	TRBJ1-2	CAIRVQGSYGYTF
TRBV7-3	TRBJ2-4	CASSLGLLGKNIQYF
TRBV5-1	TRBJ1-6	CASSLEGGRGLLFSPLHF
TRBV4-1	TRBJ1-2	CASSQPMEGYTF
TRBV6-5	TRBJ1-1	CASSYQDKSTEAFF
TRBV5-6	TRBJ1-1	CASSLGGPTEAFF
TRBV10-3	TRBJ1-2	CAISEFQLQVFDGYTF
TRBV27	TRBJ1-6	CASKQGPRDSPLHF
TRBV30	TRBJ1-3	CAWSVRRDLSGNTIYF
TRBV27	TRBJ2-7	CASSLFKAGLAGYYEQYF
TRBV5-8	TRBJ2-5	CASSSGQHLQETQYF
TRBV4-1	NA	CASSRGVGGTADYEQYF
TRBV5-6	TRBJ2-7	CASSQAGGGEQYF